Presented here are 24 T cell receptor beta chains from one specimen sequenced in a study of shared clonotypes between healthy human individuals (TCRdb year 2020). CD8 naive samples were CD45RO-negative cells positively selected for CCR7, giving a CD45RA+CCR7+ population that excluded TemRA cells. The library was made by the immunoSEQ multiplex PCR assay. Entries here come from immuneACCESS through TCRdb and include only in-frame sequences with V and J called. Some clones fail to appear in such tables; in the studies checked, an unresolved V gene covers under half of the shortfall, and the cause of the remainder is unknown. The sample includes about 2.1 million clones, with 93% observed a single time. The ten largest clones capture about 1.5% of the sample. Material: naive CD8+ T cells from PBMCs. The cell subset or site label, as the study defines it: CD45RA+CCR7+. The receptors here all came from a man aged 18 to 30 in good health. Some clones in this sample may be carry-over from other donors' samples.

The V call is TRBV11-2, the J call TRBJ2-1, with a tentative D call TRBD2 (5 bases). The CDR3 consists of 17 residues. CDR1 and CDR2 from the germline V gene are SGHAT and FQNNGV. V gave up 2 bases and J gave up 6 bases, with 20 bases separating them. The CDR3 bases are TGTGCCAGCAGCTTATTCCCAAAACTAGTTCCCTCCAATGAGCAGTTCTTC. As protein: CASSLFPKLVPSNEQFF.

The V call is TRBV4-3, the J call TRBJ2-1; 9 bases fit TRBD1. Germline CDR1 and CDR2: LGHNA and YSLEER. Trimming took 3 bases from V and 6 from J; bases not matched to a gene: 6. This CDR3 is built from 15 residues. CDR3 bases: TGCGCCAGCAGCCATAACAGGGGGCAAGGCAATGAGCAGTTCTTC. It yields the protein CASSHNRGQGNEQFF.

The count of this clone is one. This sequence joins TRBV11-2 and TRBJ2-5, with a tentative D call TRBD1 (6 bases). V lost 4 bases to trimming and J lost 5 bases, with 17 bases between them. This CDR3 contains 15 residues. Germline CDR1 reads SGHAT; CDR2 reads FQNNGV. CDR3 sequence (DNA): TGTGCCAGCAGCTACTCCAGGGGTATGGGGGAGACCCAGTACTTC. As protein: CASSYSRGMGETQYF.

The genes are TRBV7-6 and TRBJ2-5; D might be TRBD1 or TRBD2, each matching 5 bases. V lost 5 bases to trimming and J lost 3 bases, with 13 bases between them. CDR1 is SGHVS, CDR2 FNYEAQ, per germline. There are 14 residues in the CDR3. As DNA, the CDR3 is TGTGCCAGCAGCAGAAGAGGGGTGGAAGAGACCCAGTACTTC. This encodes CASSRRGVEETQYF.

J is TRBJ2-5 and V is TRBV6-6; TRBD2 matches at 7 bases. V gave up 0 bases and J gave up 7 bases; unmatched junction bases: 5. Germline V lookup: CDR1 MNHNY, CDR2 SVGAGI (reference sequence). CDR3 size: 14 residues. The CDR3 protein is CASSYSAGEGTQYF. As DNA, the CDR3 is TGTGCCAGCAGTTACTCTGCGGGAGAGGGGACCCAGTACTTC.

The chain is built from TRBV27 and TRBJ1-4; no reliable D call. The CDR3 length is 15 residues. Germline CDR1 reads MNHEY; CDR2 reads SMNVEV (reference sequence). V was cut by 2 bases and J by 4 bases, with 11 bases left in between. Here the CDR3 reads CASSLGGWGNEKLFF. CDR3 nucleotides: TGTGCCAGCAGTTTAGGAGGGTGGGGTAATGAAAAACTGTTTTTT. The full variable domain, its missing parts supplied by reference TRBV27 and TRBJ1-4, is EAQVTQNPRYLITVTGKKLTVTCSQNMNHEYMSWYRQDPGLGLRQIYYSMNVEVTDKGDVPEGYKVSRKEKRNFPLILESPSPNQTSLYFCASSLGGWGNEKLFFGSGTQLSVL.

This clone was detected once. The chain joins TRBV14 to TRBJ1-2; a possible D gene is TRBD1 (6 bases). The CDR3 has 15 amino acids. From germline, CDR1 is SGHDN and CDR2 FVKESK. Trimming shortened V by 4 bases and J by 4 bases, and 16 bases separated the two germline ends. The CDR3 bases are TGTGCCAGCAGCCGAACGGGACACAACATCTATGGCTACACCTTC. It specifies CASSRTGHNIYGYTF.

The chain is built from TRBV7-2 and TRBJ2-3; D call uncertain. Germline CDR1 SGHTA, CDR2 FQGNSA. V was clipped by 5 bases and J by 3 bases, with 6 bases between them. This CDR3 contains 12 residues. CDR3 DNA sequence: TGTGCCAGCAGCCCGACAACAGATACGCAGTATTTT. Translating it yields CASSPTTDTQYF.

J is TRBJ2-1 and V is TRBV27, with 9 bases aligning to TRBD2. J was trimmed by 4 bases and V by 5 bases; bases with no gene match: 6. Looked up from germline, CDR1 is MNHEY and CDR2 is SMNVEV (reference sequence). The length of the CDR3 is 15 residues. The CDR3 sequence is CASSTPTSGYNEQFF. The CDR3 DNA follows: TGTGCCAGCAGTACCCCGACTAGCGGTTACAATGAGCAGTTCTTC.

The CDR3 region is CSPRDYTQYF. The CDR3 DNA reads as TGCAGTCCCCGGGACTATACGCAGTATTTT. The chain combines TRBV20-1 with TRBJ2-3, with a possible D match to TRBD2 (6 bases). The CDR3 loop spans 10 amino acids. The germline gives CDR1 DFQATT, CDR2 SNEGSKA (reference sequence). V was trimmed by 8 bases and J by 7 bases, leaving 10 bases between them.

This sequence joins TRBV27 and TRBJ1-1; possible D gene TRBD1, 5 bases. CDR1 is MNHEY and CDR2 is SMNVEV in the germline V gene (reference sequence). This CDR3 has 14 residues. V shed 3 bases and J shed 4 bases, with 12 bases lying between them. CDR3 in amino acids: CASSFVGGGTEAFF. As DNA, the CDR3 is TGTGCCAGCAGTTTCGTGGGGGGAGGCACTGAAGCTTTCTTT.

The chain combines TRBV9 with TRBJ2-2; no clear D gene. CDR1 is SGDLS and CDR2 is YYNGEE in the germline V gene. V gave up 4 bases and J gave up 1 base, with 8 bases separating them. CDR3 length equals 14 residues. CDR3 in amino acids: CASSPYGNTGELFF. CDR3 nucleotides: TGTGCCAGCAGCCCCTACGGGAACACCGGGGAGCTGTTTTTT. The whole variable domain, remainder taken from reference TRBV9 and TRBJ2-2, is DSGVTQTPKHLITATGQRVTLRCSPRSGDLSVYWYQQSLDQGLQFLIQYYNGEERAKGNILERFSAQQFPDLHSELNLSSLELGDSALYFCASSPYGNTGELFFGEGSRLTVL.

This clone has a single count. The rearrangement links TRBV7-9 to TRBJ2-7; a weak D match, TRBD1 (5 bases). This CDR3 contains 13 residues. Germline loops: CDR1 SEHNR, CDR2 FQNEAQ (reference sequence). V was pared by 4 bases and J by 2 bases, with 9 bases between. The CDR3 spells CASSWGSTYEQYF. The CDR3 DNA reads TGTGCCAGCAGCTGGGGCAGCACCTACGAGCAGTACTTC.

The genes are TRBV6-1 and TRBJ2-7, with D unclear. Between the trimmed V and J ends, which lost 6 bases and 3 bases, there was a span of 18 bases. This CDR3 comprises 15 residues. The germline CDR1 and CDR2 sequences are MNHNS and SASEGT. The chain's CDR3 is CASRTLWLPNYEQYF. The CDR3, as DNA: TGTGCCAGCAGGACCCTCTGGCTCCCCAACTACGAGCAGTACTTC.

CDR3 sequence reads: CASRLAGENQPQHF. The CDR3 DNA follows: TGTGCCAGCAGACTGGCGGGAGAGAATCAGCCCCAGCATTTT. The gene calls are TRBV27 and TRBJ1-5, with D unclear. This CDR3 region has 14 residues. CDR1 is MNHEY, CDR2 SMNVEV, per germline (reference sequence). Trimming removed 6 bases at V and 4 bases at J, with 13 bases between.

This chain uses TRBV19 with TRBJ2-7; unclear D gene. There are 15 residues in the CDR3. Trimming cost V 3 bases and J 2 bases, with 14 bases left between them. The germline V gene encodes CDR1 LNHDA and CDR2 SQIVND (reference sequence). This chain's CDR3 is CASSISLSSTYEQYF. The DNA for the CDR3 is TGTGCCAGTAGTATTTCGTTATCTTCAACCTACGAGCAGTACTTC. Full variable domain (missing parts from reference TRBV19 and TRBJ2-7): DGGITQSPKYLFRKEGQNVTLSCEQNLNHDAMYWYRQDPGQGLRLIYYSQIVNDFQKGDIAEGYSVSREKKESFPLTVTSAQKNPTAFYLCASSISLSSTYEQYFGPGTRLTVT.

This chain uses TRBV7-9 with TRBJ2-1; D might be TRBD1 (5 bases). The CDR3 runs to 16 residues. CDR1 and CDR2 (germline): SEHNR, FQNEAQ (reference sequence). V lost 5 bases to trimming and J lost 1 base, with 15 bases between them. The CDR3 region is CASSKGVVISYNEQFF. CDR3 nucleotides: TGTGCCAGCAGCAAAGGGGTAGTTATATCCTACAATGAGCAGTTCTTC.

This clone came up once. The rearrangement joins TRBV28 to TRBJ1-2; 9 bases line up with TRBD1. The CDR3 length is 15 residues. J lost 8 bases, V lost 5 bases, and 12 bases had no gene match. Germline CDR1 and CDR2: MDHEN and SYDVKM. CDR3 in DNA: TGTGCCAGCAGTCCAAAACAGGGGGCGCGTCAAGGCTACACCTTC. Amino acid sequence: CASSPKQGARQGYTF.

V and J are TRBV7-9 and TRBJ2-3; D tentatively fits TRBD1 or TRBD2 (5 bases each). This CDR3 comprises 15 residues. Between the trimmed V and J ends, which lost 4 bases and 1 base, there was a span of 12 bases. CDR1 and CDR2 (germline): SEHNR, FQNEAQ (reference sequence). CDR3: CASSSWTGRTDTQYF. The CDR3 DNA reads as TGTGCCAGCAGCTCCTGGACGGGACGCACAGATACGCAGTATTTT.

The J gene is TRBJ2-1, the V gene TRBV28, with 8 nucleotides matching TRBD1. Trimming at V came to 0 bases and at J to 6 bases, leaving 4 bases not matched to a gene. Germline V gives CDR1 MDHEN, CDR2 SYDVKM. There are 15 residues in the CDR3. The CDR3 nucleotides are TGTGCCAGCAGTTTATGGGACAGGGTTGGCAATGAGCAGTTCTTC. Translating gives CASSLWDRVGNEQFF.

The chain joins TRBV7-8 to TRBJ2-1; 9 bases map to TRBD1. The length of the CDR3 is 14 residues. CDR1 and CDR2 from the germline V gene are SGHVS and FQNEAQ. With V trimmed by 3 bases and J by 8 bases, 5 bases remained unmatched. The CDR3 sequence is CASSLSRDRDEQFF. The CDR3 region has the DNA TGTGCCAGCAGCTTGTCCCGGGACAGGGATGAGCAGTTCTTC.

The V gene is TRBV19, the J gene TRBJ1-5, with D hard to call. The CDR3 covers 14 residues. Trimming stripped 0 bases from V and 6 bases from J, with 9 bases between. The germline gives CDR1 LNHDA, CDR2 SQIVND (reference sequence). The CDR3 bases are TGTGCCAGTAGTATAGAACGGGGTAGTCAGCCCCAGCATTTT. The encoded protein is CASSIERGSQPQHF.

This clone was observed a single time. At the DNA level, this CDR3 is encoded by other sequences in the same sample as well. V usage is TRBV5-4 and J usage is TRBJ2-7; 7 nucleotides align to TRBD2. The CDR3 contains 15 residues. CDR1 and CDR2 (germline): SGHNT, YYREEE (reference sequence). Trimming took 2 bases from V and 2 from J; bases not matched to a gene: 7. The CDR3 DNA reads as TGTGCCAGCAGCTTAGGTCTAGCGGACCCCTACGAGCAGTACTTC. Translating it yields CASSLGLADPYEQYF.

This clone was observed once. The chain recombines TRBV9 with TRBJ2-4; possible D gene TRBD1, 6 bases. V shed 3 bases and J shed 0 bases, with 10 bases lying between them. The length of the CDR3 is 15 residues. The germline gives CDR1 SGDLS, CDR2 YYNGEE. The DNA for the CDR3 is TGTGCCAGCAGCGAACAGGGCTCAGCCAAAAACATTCAGTACTTC. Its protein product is CASSEQGSAKNIQYF.